The rows below give T cell receptor beta chains drawn from one sample of a study of T cells after yellow fever vaccination. TCRdb called the 5' RACE reads again in MiXCR, with one record for every CDR3 protein. The table lists hundreds of thousands of distinct CDR3 sequences, about 17% of them singletons. Source: PBMCs, taken less than 6 days after the first yellow fever vaccination. These receptors were obtained from a man younger than 35 who received the YFV17D yellow fever vaccine. CDR3s include the opening cysteine and the closing phenylalanine or tryptophan.

V	J	CDR3
TRBV4-2	TRBJ2-5	CASSPSRDFQETQYF
TRBV5-1	TRBJ2-1	CASSPGGLAGYNEQFF
TRBV4-2	TRBJ1-5	CASSQMSGVNQPQHF
TRBV27	TRBJ2-2	CASRGWDYTGELFF
TRBV7-2	TRBJ2-7	CASSPRGQIYEQYF
TRBV24-1	TRBJ1-2	CATSDGHNGYTF
TRBV6-1	TRBJ2-3	CASSGRGSTDTQYF
TRBV7-2	TRBJ1-1	CASSLIGGDAFF
TRBV4-1	TRBJ1-2	CASSQGMGRANYGYTF
TRBV6-5	TRBJ1-1	CASSYSQNTEAFF
TRBV29-1	TRBJ2-5	CSAFPWGDRETQYF
TRBV20-1	TRBJ2-1	CSAGTSGGDYNEQFF
TRBV11-2	TRBJ2-3	CASSLGPWTEGLAGGSQYF
TRBV5-1	TRBJ1-2	CASSSTVNAYGYTF
TRBV27	TRBJ1-2	CASRTRARNYGYGYTF
TRBV2	TRBJ1-5	CASVPDQYSNQPQHF
TRBV4-3	TRBJ2-7	CASSQGTAGMSSYEQYF
TRBV5-1	TRBJ1-4	CASSLDDGEKLFF
TRBV4-2	TRBJ2-3	CASSQRDREDTQYF
TRBV4-3	TRBJ2-2	CASSQEAPLGTGELFF
TRBV6-2/TRBV6-3	TRBJ1-6	CASRGHLNSPLHF
TRBV3-1	TRBJ2-1	CASSRSGFGWSGGAHNEQFF
TRBV27	TRBJ2-1	CASNAGTGSNEQFF
TRBV12-3/TRBV12-4	TRBJ1-4	CASSVRQATNEKLFF
TRBV5-1	TRBJ2-3	CASTPVGADTQYF
TRBV6-1	TRBJ2-6	CASSIRGLPLGANVLTF
TRBV12-3/TRBV12-4	TRBJ2-5	CASNLGTGGQETQYF
TRBV5-5	TRBJ1-6	CASSFPSYNSPLHF
TRBV9	TRBJ2-3	CASSVGWGGQGDTQYF
TRBV28	TRBJ1-2	CASSLSTLAYGYTF
TRBV5-6	TRBJ2-2	CASSYRITNTGELFF
TRBV7-2	TRBJ2-5	CARGPGPQSQETQYF
TRBV19	TRBJ1-5	CASIRGGQGQPQHF
TRBV4-1	TRBJ2-3	CASRGKGLLTDTQYF
TRBV19	TRBJ2-2	CASSIIQQTGELFF